This TCR beta chain is from a study of cytomegalovirus exposure and HLA in healthy donors. Findings of the study overall: Listed as cytomegalovirus-associated were around 160 TCR beta chains. Reports indicated that the classifier achieved high specificity and sensitivity in diagnosing cytomegalovirus status.

It was with 60 Vbeta and 13 Jbeta primers that the PCR ran. The table came from immunoSEQ multiplex PCR; TCRdb's copy has only in-frame clones and leaves some out. Here the sample spans roughly 80,000 clones, 84% being singletons. Concerning this clone: Its antigen remains unknown.

Sequencing was done on a sample of PBMCs. This sequence originates from a woman aged 50 to 60 in good health and CMV-seronegative.

The CDR3 DNA sequence: TGTGCCAGCAGTTATACAGGGGTAGCTGGAAACACCATATATTTT. The encoded protein is CASSYTGVAGNTIYF. The chain couples TRBV6-6 to TRBJ1-3; TRBD1 matches 7 bases. The CDR3 has 15 amino acids. Germline V lookup: CDR1 MNHNY, CDR2 SVGAGI (reference sequence). V was clipped by 3 bases and J by 2 bases; unmatched bases: 4.